This T cell receptor beta chain was retrieved from a study of blood T cells in healthy people across ages. For the second PCR, which ran for 7 to 11 cycles, a sample-barcoded 5' primer and a J-beta primer mix were used. TCRdb analysed the 5' RACE reads with MiXCR anew, one entry per CDR3 protein. The sample yields approximately 800,000 distinct CDR3 sequences, approximately 35% seen once. Drawn from each donor were approximately 9.5 milliliters of peripheral blood. Trimming at V came to 6 bases and at J to 1 base, leaving 8 bases not matched to a gene. CDR1 and CDR2 from the germline V gene are MNHNY and SVGAGI (reference sequence). The CDR3 length is 16 residues.

The J gene is TRBJ1-5, the V gene TRBV6-6; TRBD1 matches 8 bases. Sequencing was performed on blood. This receptor was obtained from a man aged 18 to 30 in good health. The CDR3 DNA follows: TGTGCCAGCAGACCCCGGACAGGGCTGAGCAATCAGCCCCAGCATTTT. It is translated as CASRPRTGLSNQPQHF.